This T cell receptor beta chain appears in the sequencing data of a study of T cell responses to AZD1222 COVID-19 vaccine. As regards this clone: Its specificity is unknown.

The CDR3 contains 13 residues. Germline CDR1 is MRHNA and CDR2 is SNTAGT. Trimming took off 4 bases at V and 9 bases at J, with 13 bases between the two ends. Repertoires were generated with immunoSEQ multiplex PCR, while TCRdb's copy carries only in-frame clones and drops some. This sample yields about 83,000 clones, of which 80% to 90% are seen a single time; around 3.6% belongs to the top ten. General observations from the study: Spike-wide vaccine-associated CD4 TCRs dominated at 160-218 and 743-854. A reported finding is that nearly half of spike-specific TCRs target unmutated variant regions. Elevations in Spike-specific TCR breadth and depth followed administration of two AZD1222 doses.

V is TRBV6-4 and J is TRBJ2-1, with a possible D match to TRBD2 (5 bases). The sample consisted of peripheral blood, taken 28 days after the second AZD1222 dose. The sequence came from an adult who received the AZD1222 COVID-19 vaccine. The DNA for the CDR3 is TGTGCCAGCAGTGTTTCCGGGGAAGGTGAGCAGTTCTTC. Translated, it gives CASSVSGEGEQFF.